One T cell receptor (beta chain) is described in this entry. Its antigen remains unidentified. Germline V gene lookup returns CDR1 LGHNT and CDR2 FRNRAP. After removal of 3 bases from V and 5 bases from J, the junction contained 7 bases not matched to a gene. This CDR3 comprises 15 residues. This entry belongs to a study of beta chain features in type 1 diabetes. Study-level points and caveats: Within each of all four CD4+ subsets, Type 1 diabetes patients had TCRB CDR3s that were moderately but significantly shorter.

Expressed TCRB transcripts were sequenced, since all the RNA that had been isolated was reverse transcribed. Profiled with immunoSEQ multiplex PCR; TCRdb holds only in-frame clones, not every one. The sample carries around 140,000 clones, approximately 13% recorded once. V is TRBV12-5 and J is TRBJ2-5; 9 bases are shared with TRBD1. The sequence was obtained from a man younger than 35 with type 1 diabetes. The sequenced sample consisted of central memory CD4+ T cells from blood. CDR3 coding DNA: TGTGCTAGTGGTTTCGGGGACAGGGAGTCCGAGACCCAGTACTTC. Residues: CASGFGDRESETQYF.